Listed below are T cell receptor beta chains from one sample, sequenced in a study of regulatory T cells in long-lasting Graves disease. TCRdb reprocessed the multiplex PCR reads with MiXCR, giving one entry per CDR3 protein. The sample shows fewer than 550,000 distinct CDR3 sequences, about a sixth of them seen only once. This same sample was also taken into another study, of T cells in Graves' hyperthyroidism and ophthalmopathy.

Source: peripheral blood mononuclear cells (PBMCs), taken at new diagnosis, from a patient treated with antithyroid drugs. Source of these receptors: a woman aged 18 to 35 with Graves disease. Each CDR3 is given with its conserved first and last residue. Where a row states a size, it is once, few, many or the class of an expanded clone; other rows omit it.

TRBJ2-1,13,TRBV20-1,-,CSIRLVRGNEQFF
TRBJ2-7,11,TRBV29-1,many,CVGRNTYEQYF
TRBJ2-1,13,TRBV5-5,many,CASSNAWGNEQFF
TRBJ2-7,13,TRBV9,-,CASSGAGNYEQYF
TRBJ2-2,16,TRBV2,-,CASSKNRARDTGELFF
TRBJ2-7,14,TRBV12-3/TRBV12-4,few,CASSFGGLSYEQYF
TRBJ2-7,12,TRBV20-1,few,CSANSGAREQYF
TRBJ2-3,15,TRBV15,few,CATSRRREGTDTQYF
TRBJ1-1,15,TRBV5-4,-,CASSPPGHPNTEAFF
TRBJ2-3,13,TRBV7-6,few,CASSLPGTDTQYF
TRBJ2-5,16,TRBV6-2/TRBV6-3,many,CATKLPTSGRRETQYF
TRBJ2-5,14,TRBV12-3/TRBV12-4,many,CASSPVSPQETQYF
TRBJ1-5,16,TRBV20-1,-,CSATDRGTYGNQPQHF
TRBJ2-1,17,TRBV4-1,few,CASSQWYGLADYNEQFF
TRBJ1-5,12,TRBV7-9,few,CASSKDKQPQHF
TRBJ2-1,15,TRBV10-1,few,CASSEASGSVDEQFF
TRBJ1-6,12,TRBV27,-,CASSLSFSPLHF
TRBJ2-5,15,TRBV7-8,many,CASSLTRTGRETQYF
TRBJ1-2,13,TRBV6-1,-,CASRPPGWYGYTF
TRBJ2-1,10,TRBV20-1,many,CSASGGEEFF
TRBJ1-1,15,TRBV5-1,many,CASSLTAGWSTEAFF
TRBJ2-3,14,TRBV11-2,few,CASSPRGGADTQYF
TRBJ2-1,14,TRBV27,many,CASRKRLSYNEQFF
TRBJ2-2,14,TRBV28,-,CASSFWRGTGELFF
TRBJ2-5,14,TRBV27,many,CASSVGQGLGTQYF
TRBJ2-2,14,TRBV20-1,-,CSATVAGATGELFF
TRBJ2-3,13,TRBV6-4,-,CASRRDHTDTQYF
TRBJ1-2,13,TRBV3-1,few,CASSQSWVYGYTF
TRBJ1-1,15,TRBV28,few,CASSFPNPGNTEAFF
TRBJ2-5,15,TRBV7-2,many,CASSPLARGPETQYF
TRBJ2-4,15,TRBV4-2,few,CASSQRTGDKNIQYF
TRBJ2-7,10,TRBV6-2/TRBV6-3,many,CASKGYEQYF
TRBJ2-1,15,TRBV6-2/TRBV6-3,many,CASSSDRFFMDEQFF
TRBJ2-2,17,TRBV5-5,few,CASSLWFRSGNTGELFF
TRBJ1-2,13,TRBV6-1,-,CASSEGQKIGYTF
TRBJ2-7,15,TRBV7-3,few,CASSLNQGAVDEQYF
TRBJ2-2,17,TRBV6-1,-,CASTSSGRAANTGELFF
TRBJ2-1,12,TRBV2,many,CASSRGLYEQFF
TRBJ2-2,14,TRBV13,few,CASSARLAPGELFF
TRBJ2-1,15,TRBV20-1,-,CSARDQQGAYNEQFF
TRBJ2-2,16,TRBV27,many,CASSPPRTANTGELFF
TRBJ2-5,13,TRBV30,many,CAWARDRGETQYF
TRBJ2-5,14,TRBV15,few,CATSIDRAQETQYF
TRBJ2-7,13,TRBV20-1,many,CSARVAVSYEQYF
TRBJ2-3,13,TRBV7-9,-,CASSPPITDTQYF